The T cell receptor beta chain described here comes from a study of T cell repertoires in cytomegalovirus infection. Whole-study context: Indications of both CMV infection and matching HLA type were provided by public TCR beta signatures.

TCRdb re-called the reads through MiXCR, storing one row per CDR3 protein. The sample lists approximately 70,000 distinct CDR3 sequences, about 22% occurring once. Overall study results and limits: Cumulative public TCR beta family frequency identified CMV carriers with the relevant HLA. Dominating the ex vivo response were HLA-C-restricted CMV-specific TCR beta clonotypes.

V was pared by 4 bases and J by 0 bases, with 10 bases between. In germline, CDR1 is SGHRS, CDR2 YFSETQ. The CDR3 is 15 amino acids. In the case of this clonotype: Its antigen is unidentified.

The clonotype comes from a human donor in good health (CMV status not recorded). Some clones in this sample may be carry-over from other donors' samples. The sample taken for sequencing was PBMCs, sequenced either directly or after in vitro stimulation (not recorded which). The gene calls are TRBV5-1 and TRBJ1-4, with D unclear. For the CDR3, the DNA is TGCGCCAGCAGCAGAACTCAAGCAACTAATGAAAAACTGTTTTTT. As protein: CASSRTQATNEKLFF.